Presented here are 18 T cell receptor beta chains from one specimen sequenced in a study of blood T cell repertoires in COVID-19. Assay: immunoSEQ multiplex PCR; the TCRdb copy retains only in-frame clones and omits some. The table records fewer than 300,000 clones, roughly 88% of them present only once. Specimen: PBMCs or T cells enriched from blood (not recorded which). The receptor set was obtained from a woman aged 40 to 49 with acute COVID-19.

The chain joins TRBV27 to TRBJ1-2; TRBD1 might be the D (6 bases). The CDR3 runs 18 residues. V lost 4 bases and J lost 0, with 21 bases in between. The germline CDR1 and CDR2 sequences are MNHEY and SMNVEV (reference sequence). The CDR3: CASSSDRSLNPANYGYTF. In DNA form, the CDR3 reads TGTGCCAGCAGTTCGGACAGATCCTTGAATCCAGCTAACTATGGCTACACCTTC.

This chain joins TRBV24-1 and TRBJ1-5, with D perhaps TRBD1 (5 bases). Germline V CDR1 and CDR2: KGHDR, SFDVKD. V lost 0 bases, J lost 3 bases, and 20 bases lay in between. The CDR3 spans 19 residues. CDR3 protein: CATSDLHRGNSGFNQPQHF. The CDR3 DNA reads TGTGCCACCAGTGATTTGCATAGGGGTAACTCCGGCTTCAATCAGCCCCAGCATTTT.

This chain uses TRBV5-1 with TRBJ2-1; 10 bases are a match to TRBD2. V lost 3 bases and J lost 10; bases outside the gene matches: 4. The CDR3 totals 13 residues. In germline, CDR1 is SGHRS, CDR2 YFSETQ. The CDR3 sequence: CASSSGTSDEQFF. DNA for the CDR3: TGCGCCAGCAGCTCCGGGACTAGCGACGAGCAGTTCTTC.

The V and J genes are TRBV4-3 and TRBJ1-2; possibly TRBD1 for D (6 bases). The CDR3 has 13 residues. V lost 3 bases and J lost 4, with 9 bases in between. Per germline, CDR1 LGHNA and CDR2 YSLEER. The CDR3 sequence: CASSQTGAYGYTF. In nucleotides, the CDR3 is TGCGCCAGCAGCCAGACAGGAGCCTATGGCTACACCTTC.

The V and J genes are TRBV3-1 (or the pseudogene TRBV3-2) and TRBJ1-4; the D gene is possibly TRBD1 (6 bases). Germline assignment: CDR1 LGHDT and CDR2 YNNKEL (reference sequence). V lost 2 bases and J 1 base, leaving 11 bases between the germline ends. The CDR3 has 16 residues. The DNA for the CDR3 is TGTGCCAGCAGCCAAAGGGGGGGGCGAACTAATGAAAAACTGTTTTTT. Translation: CASSQRGGRTNEKLFF.

This chain connects TRBV6-5 to TRBJ1-1; D is undetermined. In germline, CDR1 is MNHEY, CDR2 SVGAGI. V lost 6 bases to trimming and J lost 0 bases, with 8 bases between them. CDR3 length: 13 residues. CDR3 protein: CASRWSMNTEAFF. For the CDR3, the DNA is TGTGCCAGCAGATGGAGCATGAACACTGAAGCTTTCTTT.

J is TRBJ2-1 and V is TRBV19; tentative D call: TRBD1 (5 bases). Germline V gene data show CDR1 as LNHDA and CDR2 as SQIVND (reference sequence). The CDR3 spans 14 residues. Trimming left V 7 bases short and J 0 bases short, with 10 bases between. The CDR3 DNA reads as TGTGCCAGTAAGGTGACAGTCTCCTACAATGAGCAGTTCTTC. Amino acids: CASKVTVSYNEQFF.

The CDR3 coding sequence is TGTGCCAGCAGTTACGGCGGCAGGGCCCCAGCGGGGCTGTTCTTC. Translation gives CASSYGGRAPAGLFF. The chain recombines TRBV6-5 with TRBJ2-1, with 7 bases matching TRBD2. J lost 15 bases, V lost 2 bases, and 16 bases had no gene match. CDR3 length: 15 amino acids. Germline V gene lookup returns CDR1 MNHEY and CDR2 SVGAGI.

In this sample, this clone turned up once. The J gene is TRBJ2-1, the V gene TRBV2, with TRBD2 matching 9 bases. Germline V gene data show CDR1 as SNHLY and CDR2 as FYNNEI. CDR3 length: 15 residues. Trimming at V came to 0 bases and at J to 9 bases, leaving 6 bases not matched to a gene. CDR3 region: CASSEARGGWGEQFF. The CDR3 region has the DNA TGTGCCAGCAGTGAAGCGCGGGGGGGCTGGGGTGAGCAGTTCTTC.

This clone was detected once. The V and J genes are TRBV7-8 and TRBJ1-5; TRBD1 matches 11 bases. This CDR3 is built from 16 residues. The germline gives CDR1 SGHVS, CDR2 FQNEAQ. Unmatched junction bases numbered 9, after V lost 5 bases and J lost 6 bases. CDR3 DNA: TGTGCCAGCAGCGCCGGACAGGGGGCGAGAAGTCAGCCCCAGCATTTT. Amino acids: CASSAGQGARSQPQHF.

This clone was recorded at least ten times. This sequence joins TRBV4-2 and TRBJ1-4; unclear D gene. Looked up from germline, CDR1 is LGHNA and CDR2 is YNFKEQ. The CDR3 is 15 residues long. V lost 3 bases and J lost 7, with 15 bases in between. The CDR3 is CASSQTRRLGEKLFF. The CDR3 bases are TGTGCCAGCAGCCAGACCAGGAGGTTAGGTGAAAAACTGTTTTTT.

The chain links TRBV19 to TRBJ1-1; 10 bases map to TRBD1. The CDR3 totals 14 residues. CDR1 and CDR2 (germline): LNHDA, SQIVND (reference sequence). V lost 8 bases and J lost 1; bases outside the gene matches: 4. CDR3 in amino acids: CASRTGGPNTEAFF. The CDR3 DNA sequence: TGTGCCAGTCGGACAGGGGGGCCGAACACTGAAGCTTTCTTT. Full variable domain (outside the CDR3, taken from reference TRBV19 and TRBJ1-1): DGGITQSPKYLFRKEGQNVTLSCEQNLNHDAMYWYRQDPGQGLRLIYYSQIVNDFQKGDIAEGYSVSREKKESFPLTVTSAQKNPTAFYLCASRTGGPNTEAFFGQGTRLTVV.

The chain is built from TRBV7-9 and TRBJ1-4, with 7 nucleotides matching TRBD1. Trimming at V came to 5 bases and at J to 2 bases, leaving 8 bases not matched to a gene. This CDR3 region has 16 residues. CDR1 is SEHNR and CDR2 is FQNEAQ in the germline V gene (reference sequence). The CDR3 sequence: CASSPGPGGTNEKLFF. CDR3 coding DNA: TGTGCCAGCAGCCCCGGGCCAGGGGGGACTAATGAAAAACTGTTTTTT.

This clone was counted between two and nine times. The CDR3 bases are TGTGCCAGCAGCCCTGGGGGACTAGCGCTCACAGATACGCAGTATTTT. Translation gives CASSPGGLALTDTQYF. The V and J genes are TRBV5-4 and TRBJ2-3; TRBD2 agrees at 10 bases. V gave up 4 bases and J gave up 2 bases; unmatched junction bases: 7. The length of the CDR3 is 16 residues. Germline loops: CDR1 SGHNT, CDR2 YYREEE (reference sequence).

This clone was recorded only once. This chain links TRBV12-3 or TRBV12-4 with TRBJ2-7; D perhaps matches TRBD1 (6 bases). The CDR3 has 12 residues. Trimming removed 6 bases at V and 3 bases at J, with 9 bases between. The CDR3 DNA sequence: TGTGCCAGCAGCCGACAGGACTACGAGCAGTACTTC. Amino acids: CASSRQDYEQYF.

The chain carries TRBV19 and TRBJ2-5; maybe TRBD1 (6 bases). Trimming took 4 bases from V and 4 from J, leaving 10 bases between them. CDR1 LNHDA and CDR2 SQIVND come from the germline V gene (reference sequence). The CDR3 sequence is 13 residues long. The CDR3 loop is CASSNRAGETQYF. The CDR3 nucleotides are TGTGCCAGTAGTAACAGGGCTGGAGAGACCCAGTACTTC.

V and J are TRBV3-1 (or the pseudogene TRBV3-2) and TRBJ1-2, with 9 bases matching TRBD1. J gave up 6 bases and V 1 base, and 9 bases lay outside the gene matches. The CDR3 runs 16 residues. Germline lookup yields CDR1 LGHDT and CDR2 YNNKEL (reference sequence). CDR3 amino acids: CASSQGGAQGAHGYTF. CDR3 bases: TGTGCCAGCAGCCAAGGGGGGGCACAGGGGGCTCATGGCTACACCTTC.

V and J are TRBV2 and TRBJ1-6; perhaps TRBD1 as D (6 bases). With 5 bases removed from V and 0 bases from J, the gap between germline ends came to 11 bases. Per the germline V gene, CDR1 is SNHLY and CDR2 is FYNNEI. CDR3 length: 16 amino acids. The CDR3 is CASSPQGNSYNSPLHF. In DNA, the CDR3 is TGTGCCAGCAGTCCACAGGGTAACTCCTATAATTCACCCCTCCACTTT.